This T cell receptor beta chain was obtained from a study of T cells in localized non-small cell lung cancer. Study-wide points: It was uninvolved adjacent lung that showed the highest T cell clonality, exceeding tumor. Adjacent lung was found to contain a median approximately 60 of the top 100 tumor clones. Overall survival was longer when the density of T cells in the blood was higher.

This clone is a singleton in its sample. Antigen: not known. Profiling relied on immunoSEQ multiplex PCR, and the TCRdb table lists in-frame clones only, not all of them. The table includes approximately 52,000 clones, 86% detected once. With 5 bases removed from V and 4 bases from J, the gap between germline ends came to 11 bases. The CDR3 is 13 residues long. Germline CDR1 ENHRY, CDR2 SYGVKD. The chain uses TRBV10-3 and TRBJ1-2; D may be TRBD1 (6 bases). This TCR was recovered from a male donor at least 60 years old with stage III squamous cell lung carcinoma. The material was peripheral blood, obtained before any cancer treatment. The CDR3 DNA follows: TGTGCCATCAGTCGTGACAGGTCCTATGGCTACACCTTC. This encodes CAISRDRSYGYTF.